The 22 T cell receptor beta chains listed next were all sequenced from one sample in a study of molecular identifiers for immune sequencing clone quantification. TCRdb reprocessed the PCR reads with MiXCR, giving one entry per CDR3 protein. The repertoire has approximately 590,000 distinct CDR3 sequences, roughly 27% of them found once; the top ten carry about 0.84%. Sequenced: naive CD8+ T cells from blood, with Jurkat cell RNA spiked in. Subset indicated: FACS-sorted CD8+CD4-CCR7+CD45RA+ naive T cells. These receptors all come from a human donor in good health. Some libraries in this study had Jurkat cell RNA spiked in.

This clonotype turned up a few times. The rearrangement joins TRBV7-8 to TRBJ1-1; 10 bases are a match to TRBD1. Germline V gene lookup returns CDR1 SGHVS and CDR2 FQNEAQ. Losses at the gene ends were 5 bases for V and 3 bases for J; bases not matched to a gene: 12. CDR3 length equals 17 residues. The DNA for the CDR3 is TGTGCCAGCAGCACCCGGACAGGGGGGGGGTCGGACACTGAAGCTTTCTTT. Its translation: CASSTRTGGGSDTEAFF. The whole variable domain, filled in from reference TRBV7-8 and TRBJ1-1, reads GAGVSQSPRYKVAKRGQDVALRCDPISGHVSLFWYQQALGQGPEFLTYFQNEAQLDKSGLPSDRFFAERPEGSVSTLKIQRTQQEDSAVYLCASSTRTGGGSDTEAFFGQGTRLTVV.

This clonotype has at least ten counts. This chain connects TRBV20-1 to TRBJ1-1; perhaps TRBD1 as D (5 bases). The CDR3 has 14 residues. The V and J ends lost 0 bases and 6 bases respectively, with 14 bases between them. In germline, CDR1 is DFQATT, CDR2 SNEGSKA (reference sequence). The CDR3 region has the DNA TGCAGTGCTAGAGATGAGGGGTGGACACCTGAAGCTTTCTTT. Its translation: CSARDEGWTPEAFF.

In this sample, this clonotype turned up many times. This chain joins TRBV6-5 and TRBJ2-1; D might be TRBD2 (6 bases). From germline, CDR1 is MNHEY and CDR2 SVGAGI. This CDR3 spans 13 amino acids. V was cut by 7 bases and J by 5 bases, with 12 bases left in between. The CDR3, as DNA: TGTGCCAGCAACGCCCGACTAGACAATGAGCAGTTCTTC. Residues: CASNARLDNEQFF.

This clonotype was counted at least ten times. The chain has TRBV7-9 and TRBJ2-7; maybe TRBD2 (6 bases). Germline V CDR1 and CDR2: SEHNR, FQNEAQ (reference sequence). The CDR3 is made up of 13 amino acids. Trimming took off 8 bases at V and 0 bases at J, with 11 bases between the two ends. The CDR3 reads CASVGGSSYEQYF. The CDR3 nucleotides read TGTGCCAGCGTGGGGGGAAGCTCCTACGAGCAGTACTTC.

In the case of this clonotype: Sequence at one end of the junction differs from germline and may be a read error. This rearrangement joins TRBV28 to TRBJ1-5; D remains unclear. The germline V gene encodes CDR1 MDHEN and CDR2 SYDVKM. The CDR3 sequence is 13 residues long. The CDR3 DNA reads TGTGTCAGCAGTTTATTCGGTTCCCAGCCCCAGCATTTT. This sequence encodes CVSSLFGSQPQHF. Full variable domain (rest looked up from reference TRBV28 and TRBJ1-5): DVKVTQSSRYLVKRTGEKVFLECVQDMDHENMFWYRQDPGLGLRLIYFSYDVKMKEKGDIPEGYSVSREKKERFSLILESASTNQTSMYLCVSSLFGSQPQHFGDGTRLSIL.

Worth noting for this clonotype: This may arise from a read error, as a much more abundant clone is one base away. The chain couples TRBV6-2 or TRBV6-3 to TRBJ2-5; D gene uncertain. The ends were cut back, 10 bases at V and 6 bases at J, with 15 bases in the middle. The CDR3 runs to 12 residues. CDR1 and CDR2 from the germline V gene are MNHEY and SVGEGT. This chain's CDR3 is CANSPEGKTQYF. CDR3 nucleotide sequence: TGTGCCAACTCCCCAGAAGGGAAGACCCAGTACTTC.

This clonotype has at least ten counts. The CDR3 DNA is TGTGCCAGCAGCCACGCAGGGACCCCATACGAGCAGTACTTC. Amino acid sequence: CASSHAGTPYEQYF. The chain carries TRBV7-9 and TRBJ2-7; D possibly uses TRBD1 or TRBD2 (5 bases each). Germline CDR1 and CDR2: SEHNR and FQNEAQ (reference sequence). The CDR3 consists of 14 residues. Trimming pared 5 bases from V and 4 bases from J, leaving 15 bases between.

Many counts were recorded for this clonotype. V usage is TRBV9 and J usage is TRBJ2-1, with a weak D call TRBD2 (5 bases). V was cut by 4 bases and J by 1 base, with 21 bases left in between. CDR1 is SGDLS and CDR2 is YYNGEE in the germline V gene. There are 18 residues in the CDR3. CDR3 sequence (DNA): TGTGCCAGCAGCAATCGAGCCCCCTCTAGCATATCCTACAATGAGCAGTTCTTC. Protein product: CASSNRAPSSISYNEQFF.

The sample holds many counts of this clonotype. CDR3 in DNA: TGTGCCAGCAGCCTGGGGGATGGGACGCAGTATTTT. Protein sequence: CASSLGDGTQYF. The rearrangement links TRBV5-6 to TRBJ2-3, with D possibly called TRBD1 or TRBD2 (5 bases each). Trimming took 4 bases from V and 9 from J, leaving 12 bases between them. Per germline, CDR1 SGHDT and CDR2 YYEEEE. CDR3 length: 12 residues.

About this clonotype: Since a much larger clone is just one base distant, this may be a read error. This is likely a read error, given that the CDR3 carries no conserved phenylalanine or tryptophan at its end. The chain recombines TRBV6-6 with TRBJ1-1; D is uncertain. Germline lookup yields CDR1 MNHNY and CDR2 SVGAGI (reference sequence). The length of the CDR3 is 12 residues. Trimming removed 5 bases from V and 5 bases from J, with 9 bases in between. The CDR3 DNA is TGTGCCAGCAGTACGTCCGGGACTGAAGCTTTCTCT. This gives the protein CASSTSGTEAFS.

This chain connects TRBV14 to TRBJ2-7; 10 positions match TRBD2. Trimming took 1 base from V and 0 from J; bases not matched to a gene: 9. Germline CDR1 reads SGHDN; CDR2 reads FVKESK. The CDR3 length is 18 residues. CDR3 amino acids: CASSQGMSLAGVSYEQYF. The CDR3 region has the DNA TGTGCCAGCAGCCAAGGAATGTCCCTAGCGGGAGTCTCCTACGAGCAGTACTTC.

This clonotype occurred many times. The V call is TRBV9, the J call TRBJ2-7, with 7 bases fitting TRBD1. Unmatched junction bases numbered 2, after V lost 0 bases and J lost 2 bases. CDR3 length: 14 amino acids. Germline V gives CDR1 SGDLS, CDR2 YYNGEE. The CDR3 DNA sequence: TGTGCCAGCAGCGTAGGGCAGGGGGCCTACGAGCAGTACTTC. It is translated as CASSVGQGAYEQYF. Combining the CDR3 with reference TRBV9 and TRBJ2-7 gives the whole variable domain DSGVTQTPKHLITATGQRVTLRCSPRSGDLSVYWYQQSLDQGLQFLIQYYNGEERAKGNILERFSAQQFPDLHSELNLSSLELGDSALYFCASSVGQGAYEQYFGPGTRLTVT.

The chain uses TRBV5-4 and TRBJ1-2; possible D gene TRBD1, 6 bases. Trimming took off 5 bases at V and 1 base at J, with 24 bases between the two ends. This CDR3 spans 18 amino acids. Germline V gene sequence: CDR1 SGHNT, CDR2 YYREEE (reference sequence). CDR3 in DNA: TGTGCCAGCAGGGTAATGGTACAGGGCTTCAATGTTAACTATGGCTACACCTTC. Protein product: CASRVMVQGFNVNYGYTF. Variable domain in full (rest from reference TRBV5-4 and TRBJ1-2): ETGVTQSPTHLIKTRGQQVTLRCSSQSGHNTVSWYQQALGQGPQFIFQYYREEENGRGNFPPRFSGLQFPNYSSELNVNALELDDSALYLCASRVMVQGFNVNYGYTFGSGTRLTVV.

This clonotype was counted only a few times. This chain joins TRBV3-1 and TRBJ2-1; TRBD2 matches 9 bases. The V gene's germline CDR1 is LGHDT and CDR2 YNNKEL (reference sequence). Unmatched junction bases numbered 3, after V lost 4 bases and J lost 5 bases. The CDR3 sequence is 14 residues long. Here the CDR3 DNA reads TGTGCCAGCAGCCGAGCTAGCGGGGACAATGAGCAGTTCTTC. As protein: CASSRASGDNEQFF.

At least ten counts were recorded for this clonotype. This rearrangement joins TRBV19 to TRBJ1-1; no clear D. Germline-derived CDR1 and CDR2 are LNHDA and SQIVND (reference sequence). V lost 1 base and J lost 7, with 10 bases in between. The CDR3 contains 13 residues. The CDR3 loop reads CASSIALQNEAFF. The DNA of the CDR3 is TGTGCCAGTAGTATAGCGCTCCAGAATGAAGCTTTCTTT.

The table lists this clonotype with a few counts. The V gene is TRBV6-2 or TRBV6-3, the J gene TRBJ2-7; D unresolved. The V gene's germline CDR1 is MNHEY and CDR2 SVGEGT. The CDR3 is made up of 13 amino acids. Trimming removed 3 bases from V and 3 bases from J, with 9 bases in between. CDR3 sequence: CASSYVRNYEQYF. As DNA, the CDR3 is TGTGCCAGCAGTTATGTCAGGAACTACGAGCAGTACTTC.

The chain uses TRBV3-1 and TRBJ2-7; tentatively, D is TRBD1 (6 bases). The CDR3 extends over 13 amino acids. The germline gives CDR1 LGHDT, CDR2 YNNKEL (reference sequence). The V and J ends lost 8 bases and 3 bases respectively, with 14 bases between them. The CDR3, as DNA: TGTGCCAGCCCCTGGGGCAGGGGCTACGAGCAGTACTTC. It translates to CASPWGRGYEQYF.

In its sample, this clonotype was seen many times. This chain connects TRBV30 to TRBJ2-3; no clear D gene. The V gene's germline CDR1 is GTSNPN and CDR2 SVGIG (reference sequence). This CDR3 is 13 amino acids long. Trimming removed 8 bases at V and 0 bases at J, with 12 bases between. The chain's CDR3 is CARRPSSTDTQYF. The CDR3 DNA follows: TGTGCCCGACGACCCAGTAGCACAGATACGCAGTATTTT.

This clonotype has only a few counts. The CDR3: CASSYGSGGAGDTQYF. The DNA for the CDR3 is TGTGCCAGCAGTTACGGCAGCGGGGGGGCCGGGGATACGCAGTATTTT. The chain employs TRBV6-5 and TRBJ2-3, with 10 bases identical to TRBD2. CDR3 length: 16 residues. The V segment lost 2 bases and the J segment 6 bases; nucleotides outside the gene matches: 8. Germline assignment: CDR1 MNHEY and CDR2 SVGAGI.

This clonotype was picked up many times. The rearrangement uses TRBV7-8 and TRBJ2-3; D may be TRBD1 (5 bases). Trimming removed 0 bases at V and 0 bases at J, with 10 bases between. CDR1 and CDR2 (germline): SGHVS, FQNEAQ. This CDR3 is built from 16 residues. This CDR3 is CASSLADRVSTDTQYF. In DNA form, the CDR3 reads TGTGCCAGCAGCTTAGCCGACAGAGTAAGCACAGATACGCAGTATTTT.

V gene TRBV9 combines with J gene TRBJ2-1; 10 bases fit TRBD2. V lost 1 base and J lost 4; bases outside the gene matches: 11. Germline-derived CDR1 and CDR2 are SGDLS and YYNGEE. The CDR3 spans 18 residues. CDR3 sequence (DNA): TGTGCCAGCAGCGTACATCCCCTAGCGGGGGAAATGTACAATGAGCAGTTCTTC. It is translated as CASSVHPLAGEMYNEQFF.

This clonotype occurred many times. The chain recombines TRBV4-1 with TRBJ1-5; 7 nucleotides line up with TRBD1. CDR1 MGHRA and CDR2 YSYEKL come from the germline V gene. The V gene end was trimmed by 7 bases and the J gene end by 4 bases; junction bases not matched to a gene: 10. The CDR3 totals 15 residues. The CDR3 coding sequence is TGCGCCAGCAAAAGGGGACAGAGTCTAAATCAGCCCCAGCATTTT. Protein sequence: CASKRGQSLNQPQHF.